The rows below give T cell receptor beta chains drawn from one sample of a study of cytomegalovirus exposure and HLA in healthy donors. Produced via immunoSEQ multiplex PCR; TCRdb's table is partial and in-frame only. There are about 150,000 clones in the sample; roughly 80% occur only once, and approximately 3% lies in the top ten. Sequencing used PBMCs. These receptors all stem from a male donor in good health and CMV-seronegative. Each CDR3 is given with its conserved first and last residue. Each record gives: CDR3 length, D gene, V gene, J gene, CDR3 protein. A D gene is named only where the DNA matches it firmly.

16,TRBD1,TRBV5-8,TRBJ1-2,CASSPNYRDRGLGYTF
17,.,TRBV28,TRBJ2-7,CASSTTPPRARDYEQYF
14,.,TRBV7-8,TRBJ2-7,CASSLGLGSYEQYF
12,.,TRBV7-9,TRBJ2-3,CARSGGTDTQYF
13,TRBD1,TRBV30,TRBJ1-2,CASPAGTGAGYTF
14,TRBD2,TRBV7-2,TRBJ2-7,CASSLRTSIYEQYF
16,TRBD1,TRBV7-2,TRBJ1-2,CASSYGTGGGNYGYTF
13,.,TRBV10-3,TRBJ1-2,CAISDGGGYGYTF
13,.,TRBV7-2,TRBJ1-2,CASSVDRSHGYTF
16,TRBD2,TRBV5-1,TRBJ2-3,CASSSQGLAGKDTQYF
14,.,TRBV19,TRBJ1-1,CASSIFDTSTEAFF
15,TRBD1,TRBV6-1,TRBJ1-2,CASSNIRFGTGMHTF
16,TRBD2,TRBV7-2,TRBJ2-1,CASSLLSGRGGNEQFF
14,.,TRBV27,TRBJ2-1,CASSLGTGWDEQFF
16,TRBD2,TRBV5-1,TRBJ2-1,CASSAATSGSGAEQFF
15,TRBD2,TRBV18,TRBJ2-3,CASSQLAGGSDTQYF
16,TRBD2,TRBV7-2,TRBJ2-1,CASSFYRTSGRTEAFF
15,.,TRBV19,.,CASSTSGDRTYEQYF
16,TRBD1,TRBV10-1,TRBJ1-1,CASSEQPQGAHTEAFF
13,.,TRBV10-3,TRBJ2-1,CAISARGDNEQFF
17,.,TRBV5-1,TRBJ1-1,CASSLVLDLSGNTEAFF
15,.,TRBV19,TRBJ1-5,CASSIQEVSNQPQHF
15,.,TRBV15,TRBJ2-5,CATSRDIKPGETQYF
13,.,TRBV19,TRBJ1-2,CASLRRNGYGYTF
16,.,TRBV2,TRBJ2-3,CASSDVRPGRTDTQYF
10,.,TRBV7-9,TRBJ1-1,CSFESAEAFF